Each of the 18 T cell receptor beta chains below was sequenced from the same sample in a study of shared clonotypes between healthy human individuals. Libraries were prepared by immunoSEQ multiplex PCR; TCRdb keeps only in-frame clonotypes and omits some of them. Of around 1,100,000 clones listed, approximately 80% are singletons. Sequences were obtained from memory CD4+ T cells from PBMCs. The subset is: CD45RA-negative fraction. The receptors originated from a man between 18 and 35 years old in good health. Some clones in this sample may be carry-over from other donors' samples.

The chain recombines TRBV2 with TRBJ1-2; possibly TRBD1 for D (5 bases). Trimming left V 2 bases short and J 8 bases short, with 12 bases between. In germline, CDR1 is SNHLY, CDR2 FYNNEI. The CDR3 extends over 13 amino acids. In nucleotides, the CDR3 is TGTGCCAGCAGTGAAAGGGGAGATGGAGGCTACACCTTC. This codes for CASSERGDGGYTF.

The rearrangement links TRBV27 to TRBJ2-7; 8 bases are a match to TRBD1. The germline CDR1 and CDR2 sequences are MNHEY and SMNVEV (reference sequence). J lost 6 bases, V lost 6 bases, and 4 bases had no gene match. The CDR3 covers 12 residues. The CDR3 DNA sequence: TGTGCCAGCAGCCTAACAGGGGGCGAGCAGTACTTC. This codes for CASSLTGGEQYF.

This clone was seen ten or more times. CDR3: CASSQALGSGPYF. CDR3 nucleotides: TGTGCCAGCAGCCAAGCGCTTGGCTCAGGGCCGTATTTT. This chain connects TRBV14 to TRBJ2-3, with D possibly TRBD1 on 5 matching bases. The CDR3 extends over 13 amino acids. V was shortened by 1 base and J by 14 bases, with 16 bases between the two germline ends. Germline loops: CDR1 SGHDN, CDR2 FVKESK.

This clone showed up just a few times. This chain uses TRBV28 with TRBJ2-7; TRBD2 agrees at 7 bases. The V gene's germline CDR1 is MDHEN and CDR2 SYDVKM. J was trimmed by 2 bases and V by 7 bases; bases with no gene match: 8. This CDR3 region has 14 residues. DNA for the CDR3: TGTGCCAGCAAGTCCCTAGCGGCAACCTACGAGCAGTACTTC. It translates to CASKSLAATYEQYF.

The J gene is TRBJ2-1, the V gene TRBV28; 8 bases agree with TRBD2. Germline V gene sequence: CDR1 MDHEN, CDR2 SYDVKM. V shed 10 bases and J 7 bases; nucleotides not matched to a gene: 9. CDR3 length: 13 amino acids. Written as DNA, the CDR3 is TGTGCCACCCTTCGGGGGGGGGCAAATGAGCAGTTCTTC. Translated, it gives CATLRGGANEQFF.

The CDR3 nucleotides read TGTGCCAGCAGCCTGGCGGACGGGTCCTACAATGAGCAGTTCTTC. Amino acids: CASSLADGSYNEQFF. The chain couples TRBV11-2 to TRBJ2-1; the D is unclear. From germline, CDR1 is SGHAT and CDR2 FQNNGV. The CDR3 contains 15 residues. With 5 bases removed from V and 1 base from J, the gap between germline ends came to 12 bases.

V is TRBV28 and J is TRBJ2-5, with D perhaps matching TRBD2 (6 bases). Looked up from germline, CDR1 is MDHEN and CDR2 is SYDVKM. The CDR3 is 14 residues long. V was clipped by 3 bases and J by 5 bases, with 13 bases between them. The CDR3, as DNA: TGTGCCAGCAGTTTTAAGGGCGGGGTCGAGACCCAGTACTTC. This gives the protein CASSFKGGVETQYF. Looking up the rest from reference TRBV28 and TRBJ2-5 gives the full variable domain: DVKVTQSSRYLVKRTGEKVFLECVQDMDHENMFWYRQDPGLGLRLIYFSYDVKMKEKGDIPEGYSVSREKKERFSLILESASTNQTSMYLCASSFKGGVETQYFGPGTRLLVL.

The chain carries TRBV5-1 and TRBJ1-1; 7 nucleotides match TRBD1. Germline trimming cut 1 base from V and 10 bases from J; bases unmatched to any gene: 7. CDR3 length equals 13 residues. Germline V gives CDR1 SGHRS, CDR2 YFSETQ. DNA of the CDR3: TGCGCCAGCAGCTTGACAGGGGCGCAGGTAGCTTTCTTT. Encoded protein: CASSLTGAQVAFF. Full variable domain (missing parts from reference TRBV5-1 and TRBJ1-1): KAGVTQTPRYLIKTRGQQVTLSCSPISGHRSVSWYQQTPGQGLQFLFEYFSETQRNKGNFPGRFSGRQFSNSRSEMNVSTLELGDSALYLCASSLTGAQVAFFGQGTRLTVV.

CDR3 amino acids: CASSDGLAQYTDTQYF. DNA for the CDR3: TGTGCCAGCAGCGATGGACTAGCGCAATACACAGATACGCAGTATTTT. The rearrangement joins TRBV9 to TRBJ2-3; 9 bases align to TRBD2. The J segment lost 2 bases and the V segment lost 3 bases, leaving 7 bases of the junction unmatched. This CDR3 region has 16 residues. Germline CDR1 reads SGDLS; CDR2 reads YYNGEE.

The chain is built from TRBV7-9 and TRBJ2-3, with D maybe TRBD2 (5 bases). CDR1 and CDR2 from the germline V gene are SEHNR and FQNEAQ (reference sequence). The CDR3 loop spans 15 amino acids. Trimming stripped 1 base from V and 3 bases from J, with 11 bases between. DNA for the CDR3: TGTGCCAGCAGCTTAGGGCGGGCCGGGACAGATACGCAGTATTTT. This sequence encodes CASSLGRAGTDTQYF.

V is TRBV11-3 and J is TRBJ2-3, with 10 bases matching TRBD2. Germline V CDR1 and CDR2: SGHNT, YENEEA. CDR3 size: 14 residues. V dropped 5 bases and J dropped 1; count of bases not matched to a gene: 0. The CDR3 DNA follows: TGTGCCAGCAGCCTAGCGGGGGGCACAGATACGCAGTATTTT. Its translation: CASSLAGGTDTQYF.

The rearrangement uses TRBV28 and TRBJ2-1; 12 positions agree with TRBD2. The CDR3 covers 14 residues. V shed 6 bases, J shed 8 bases, and the junction held 5 bases outside the gene matches. Germline-derived CDR1 and CDR2 are MDHEN and SYDVKM. CDR3 sequence: CASRSSGRADEQFF. DNA for the CDR3: TGTGCCAGCAGGTCTAGCGGGAGGGCCGATGAGCAGTTCTTC.

About this clone: Other DNA variants within this sample encode the same CDR3. The rearrangement joins TRBV9 to TRBJ2-1; D is perhaps TRBD1 (5 bases). Germline CDR1 and CDR2: SGDLS and YYNGEE. With 0 bases removed from V and 4 bases from J, the gap between germline ends came to 11 bases. The CDR3 runs to 15 residues. CDR3 in amino acids: CASSVAGDSYNEQFF. The CDR3 DNA reads as TGTGCCAGCAGCGTAGCTGGTGACAGTTACAATGAGCAGTTCTTC.

The genes are TRBV7-2 and TRBJ2-1; D gene uncertain. This CDR3 comprises 12 residues. Germline CDR1 is SGHTA and CDR2 is FQGNSA. Deletions cut 1 base from V and 15 bases from J, with 13 bases between. The DNA of the CDR3 is TGTGCCAGCAGCTTAGGTTCCGAACCTCCGTTCTTC. The encoded protein is CASSLGSEPPFF.

In the case of this clone: The sample contains more than one DNA sequence encoding this CDR3. V usage is TRBV18 and J usage is TRBJ2-5; 16 bases align to TRBD2. Germline V gene sequence: CDR1 KGHSH, CDR2 LQKENI. There are 16 residues in the CDR3. The V and J ends lost 0 bases and 5 bases, in that order; junction bases with no gene match: 0. The CDR3 region is CASSPPGLAGGETQYF. The CDR3 nucleotides are TGTGCCAGCTCACCACCGGGACTAGCGGGAGGGGAGACCCAGTACTTC.

The chain has TRBV28 and TRBJ2-7, with 9 nucleotides matching TRBD1. The CDR3 consists of 18 residues. CDR1 and CDR2 (germline): MDHEN, SYDVKM. Trimming cost V 4 bases and J 3 bases; bases outside gene matches: 16. CDR3 region: CASSSPNTRGQGNYEQYF. CDR3 DNA: TGTGCCAGCAGTTCGCCTAATACCCGGGGACAGGGCAACTACGAGCAGTACTTC.

This clone turned up a few times. Other nucleotide sequences from this sample produce the same CDR3. The chain carries TRBV10-1 and TRBJ1-2, with D hard to call. The germline CDR1 and CDR2 sequences are WNHNN and SYGVQD (reference sequence). Trimming shortened V by 4 bases and J by 2 bases, and 8 bases separated the two germline ends. CDR3 length: 13 residues. The CDR3 DNA sequence: TGCGCCAGCAGTGCGGGCCAGAACTATGGCTACACCTTC. Its translation: CASSAGQNYGYTF.

This rearrangement joins TRBV29-1 to TRBJ2-7, with a tentative D call TRBD1 (5 bases). The V end was cut by 6 bases, the J end by 4 bases, with 13 bases between. Germline V gene data show CDR1 as SQVTM and CDR2 as ANQGSEA. The CDR3 is 12 amino acids. CDR3 DNA: TGCAGCGTGGCAGGGATGCGATACGAGCAGTACTTC. Its translation is CSVAGMRYEQYF.